This record concerns one T cell receptor beta chain sequence. Antigen specificity is unknown. The study made its TRB cDNA libraries by 5' RACE, adding UMI labels. TCRdb reprocessed the 5' RACE reads and reports one entry per CDR3 protein, with no DNA. The clone table shows under 110,000 distinct CDR3 sequences, with the ten largest holding more than 0.3%. These data come from a study of CXCR3-negative and CXCR3-positive naive CD8 T cells. Study-wide results and caveats: Naive subsets did not differ in surface CD5, and TRB CDR3 properties served to infer TCR strength. The study found more hydrophobic TRB CDR3s in CXCR3-positive naive cells than in CXCR3-negative naive cells. Sequencing showed both naive subsets with comparably high diversity, and memory CD8+ cells much lower. The majority of assays used fresh PBMCs, and CXCR3 expression partially decreased after cryopreservation. Comparison of naive CXCR3-negative and CXCR3-positive cells revealed similar TRBV-TRBJ usage, while memory cells differed.

Germline values: CDR1 SEHNR, CDR2 FQNEAQ (reference sequence). This CDR3 is 15 amino acids long. Sequenced sample: naive CXCR3+ CD8+ T cells from blood. Described subset: CD45RO-CCR7+CD27+CD95- naive CD8+ T cells expressing CXCR3 (TNR3+). The J gene is TRBJ2-2, the V gene TRBV7-9; checking the TCRdb D call of TRBD2 is not possible without DNA. The TCR was taken from a human donor in good health. Some clones in this sample may be carry-over from other donors' samples. The chain's CDR3 is CASSSREREAGELFF.